The rows below give T cell receptor beta chains drawn from one sample of a study of T cells in Graves' hyperthyroidism and ophthalmopathy. In TCRdb, the multiplex PCR reads were re-called with MiXCR into one record per CDR3 protein. The sample records 500,000 or so distinct CDR3 sequences, roughly 17% being singletons. The sample taken for sequencing was blood. Receptors originate from a woman under 30 with Graves' ophthalmopathy. CDR3s include the opening cysteine and the closing phenylalanine or tryptophan. A D gene is named only where the DNA matches it firmly. Clone size appears in some rows only: once, few, many, or a class for an expanded clone.

>TRBV15|-|TRBJ2-1|-
CATSRAAGEQFF
TGTGCCACCAGCAGAGCGGCCGGGGAGCAGTTCTTC
>TRBV7-2|TRBD2|TRBJ2-3|many
CASSPSGADTDTQYF
TGTGCCAGCAGCCCAAGCGGGGCCGACACAGATACGCAGTATTTT
>TRBV27|TRBD2|TRBJ2-7|many
CASSRGGEQYF
TGTGCCAGCTCACGGGGGGGCGAGCAGTACTTC
>TRBV7-2|TRBD1|TRBJ1-5|many
CASSLGQVGNQPQHF
TGTGCCAGCAGCCTTGGACAGGTTGGCAATCAGCCCCAGCATTTT
>TRBV30|-|TRBJ2-2|many
CAWSVTGLGTGELFF
TGTGCCTGGAGCGTTACAGGGTTGGGCACCGGGGAGCTGTTTTTT
>TRBV18|-|TRBJ2-1|many
CASSLKSGSGNEQFF
TGTGCCAGCTCACTCAAATCCGGGTCTGGCAATGAGCAGTTCTTC
>TRBV6-1|-|TRBJ1-4|few
CASSEGTFRHEKLFF
TGTGCCAGCAGTGAAGGGACATTCCGACATGAAAAACTGTTTTTT
>TRBV10-2|-|TRBJ2-3|few
CATLRFGVTASTDTQYF
TGCGCCACCCTCAGGTTCGGGGTTACAGCTAGCACAGATACGCAGTATTTT
>TRBV20-1|-|TRBJ2-7|few
CSARGIHSYEQYF
TGCAGTGCTAGGGGGATCCACTCCTACGAGCAGTACTTC
>TRBV20-1|-|TRBJ1-6|many
CSATPSAGGSYNSPLHF
TGCAGTGCTACACCCTCGGCAGGAGGCTCCTATAATTCACCCCTCCACTTT
>TRBV20-1|-|TRBJ2-3|-
CSAKKIRADTDTQYF
TGCAGTGCTAAAAAAATCAGGGCCGACACAGATACGCAGTATTTT
>TRBV20-1|TRBD2|TRBJ2-3|many
CSASTSGGTDTQYF
TGCAGTGCCAGCACTAGCGGGGGCACAGATACGCAGTATTTT
>TRBV5-1|TRBD2|TRBJ2-3|many
CASSLAGPSTDTQYF
TGCGCCAGCAGCTTAGCGGGGCCCTCCACAGATACGCAGTATTTT
>TRBV12-3/TRBV12-4|TRBD1|TRBJ2-5|many
CASSLRAGGGETQYF
TGTGCCAGCAGTTTAAGGGCAGGGGGCGGAGAGACCCAGTACTTC
>TRBV28|TRBD2|TRBJ2-1|-
CASSGMGLDYEQFF
TGTGCCAGCAGTGGTATGGGACTAGACTACGAGCAGTTCTTC
>TRBV7-6|TRBD1|TRBJ2-3|few
CASSFQTGGFSTDTQYF
TGTGCCAGCAGCTTTCAAACAGGGGGGTTTTCCACAGATACGCAGTATTTT
>TRBV20-1|-|TRBJ1-5|few
CSARRRPDQPQHF
TGCAGTGCTAGGAGAAGGCCCGACCAGCCCCAGCATTTT
>TRBV10-2|-|TRBJ1-5|-
CASSESKWYSNQPQHF
TGCGCCAGCAGTGAGTCGAAATGGTATAGCAATCAGCCCCAGCATTTT
>TRBV5-5|-|TRBJ1-5|few
CASSSVVSNQPQHF
TGTGCCAGCAGTTCGGTAGTTAGCAATCAGCCCCAGCATTTT
>TRBV7-6|TRBD2|TRBJ2-3|many
CASSQTWTSGVTDTQYF
TGTGCCAGCAGCCAAACCTGGACTAGCGGGGTGACAGATACGCAGTATTTT
>TRBV18|TRBD1|TRBJ2-3|many
CASFRDRSTDTQYF
TGTGCCAGCTTTCGGGACAGGAGCACAGATACGCAGTATTTT
>TRBV29-1|-|TRBJ1-2|few
CSVEASNRAHYGYTF
TGCAGCGTTGAAGCTTCAAACAGGGCCCACTATGGCTACACCTTC
>TRBV5-1|TRBD2|TRBJ2-1|few
CATSGGSSYNEQFF
TGCGCCACCAGCGGGGGGAGCTCCTACAATGAGCAGTTCTTC
>TRBV6-5|-|TRBJ2-5|-
CASSYRRAGSQETQYF
TGTGCCAGCAGTTACCGGCGGGCCGGATCCCAAGAGACCCAGTACTTC
>TRBV5-1|TRBD1|TRBJ2-1|few
CASSLGHSGQGAFLYNEQFF
TGCGCCAGCAGCTTGGGTCATTCCGGGCAGGGGGCTTTTTTGTACAATGAGCAGTTCTTC
>TRBV5-5|TRBD1|TRBJ1-6|few
CASSIDRGSYNSPLHF
TGTGCCAGCAGCATAGACAGGGGTTCCTATAATTCACCCCTCCACTTT
>TRBV6-1|TRBD1|TRBJ1-5|many
CASSSTGTGNQPQHF
TGTGCCAGCAGTTCCACCGGGACAGGGAATCAGCCCCAGCATTTT
>TRBV13|TRBD1|TRBJ1-2|few
CASSGRTGERGYTF
TGTGCCAGCAGTGGTCGCACAGGGGAGAGGGGCTACACCTTC
>TRBV27|-|TRBJ1-1|many
CASSLEGDMNTEAFF
TGTGCCAGCAGTTTGGAGGGGGACATGAACACTGAAGCTTTCTTT